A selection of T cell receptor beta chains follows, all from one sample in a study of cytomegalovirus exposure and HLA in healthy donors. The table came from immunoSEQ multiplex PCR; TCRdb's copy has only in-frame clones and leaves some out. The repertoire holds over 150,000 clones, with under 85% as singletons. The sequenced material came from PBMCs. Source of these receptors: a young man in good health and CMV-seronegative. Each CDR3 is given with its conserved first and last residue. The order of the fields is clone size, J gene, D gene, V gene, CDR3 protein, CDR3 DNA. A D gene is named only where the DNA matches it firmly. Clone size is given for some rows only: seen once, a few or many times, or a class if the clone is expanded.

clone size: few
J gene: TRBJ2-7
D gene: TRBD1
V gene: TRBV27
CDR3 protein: CASSWGGQGPYEQYF
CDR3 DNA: TGTGCCAGCAGCTGGGGAGGACAGGGACCCTACGAGCAGTACTTC

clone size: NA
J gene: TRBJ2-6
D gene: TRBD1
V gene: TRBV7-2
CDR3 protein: CASSTTGTGVSGANVLTF
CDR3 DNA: TGTGCCAGCAGCACAACCGGGACAGGCGTCTCTGGGGCCAACGTCCTGACTTTC

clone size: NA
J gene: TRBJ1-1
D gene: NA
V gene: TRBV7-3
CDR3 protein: CASSPSGTVNTEAFF
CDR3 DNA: TGTGCCAGCAGCCCAAGTGGAACAGTGAACACTGAAGCTTTCTTT

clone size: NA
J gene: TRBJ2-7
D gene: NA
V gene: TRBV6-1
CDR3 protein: CASNKGQSYEQYF
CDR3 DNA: TGTGCCAGCAATAAAGGACAGTCCTACGAGCAGTACTTC

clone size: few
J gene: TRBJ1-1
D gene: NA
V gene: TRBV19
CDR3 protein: CASSTLGNTEAFF
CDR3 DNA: TGTGCCAGCTCAACTCTAGGGAACACTGAAGCTTTCTTT

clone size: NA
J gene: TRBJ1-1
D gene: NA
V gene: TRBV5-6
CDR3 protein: CASSLGAENTEAFF
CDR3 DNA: TGTGCCAGCAGCTTAGGGGCAGAGAACACTGAAGCTTTCTTT

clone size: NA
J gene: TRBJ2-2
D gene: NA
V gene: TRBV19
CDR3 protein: CASSMAGVAGELFF
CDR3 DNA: TGTGCCAGTAGTATGGCAGGGGTAGCCGGGGAGCTGTTTTTT

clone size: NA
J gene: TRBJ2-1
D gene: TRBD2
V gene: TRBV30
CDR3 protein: CAWSVLAGEYNEQFF
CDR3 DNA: TGTGCCTGGAGTGTGTTAGCGGGCGAATACAATGAGCAGTTCTTC

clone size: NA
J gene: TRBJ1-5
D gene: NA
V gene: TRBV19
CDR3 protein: CASNIVGTRDQPQHF
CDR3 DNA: TGTGCCAGTAATATAGTCGGGACTCGCGATCAGCCCCAGCATTTT

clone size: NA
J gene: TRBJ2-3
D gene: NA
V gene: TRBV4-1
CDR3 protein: CASSQEGGTDTQYF
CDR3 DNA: TGCGCCAGCAGCCAAGAGGGAGGCACAGATACGCAGTATTTT

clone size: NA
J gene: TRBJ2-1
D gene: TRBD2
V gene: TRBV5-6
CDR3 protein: CAIGGTSGRDNEQFF
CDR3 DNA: TGTGCCATCGGGGGTACTAGCGGGAGAGACAATGAGCAGTTCTTC

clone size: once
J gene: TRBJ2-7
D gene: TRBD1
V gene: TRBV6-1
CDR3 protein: CASSEAGTATYEQYF
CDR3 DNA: TGTGCCAGCAGTGAAGCGGGGACAGCCACCTACGAGCAGTACTTC

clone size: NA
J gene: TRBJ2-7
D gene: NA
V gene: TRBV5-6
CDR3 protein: CASSLERGEQYF
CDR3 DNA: TGTGCCAGCAGCTTGGAAAGGGGCGAGCAGTACTTC

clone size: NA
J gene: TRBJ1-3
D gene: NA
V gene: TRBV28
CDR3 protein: CASSLYRSGISGNTIYF
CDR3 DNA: TGTGCCAGCAGTTTATACCGGTCCGGGATCTCTGGAAACACCATATATTTT

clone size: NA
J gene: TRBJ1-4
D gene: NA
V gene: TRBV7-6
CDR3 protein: CASSLVGGAGEKLFF
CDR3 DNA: TGTGCCAGCAGCTTAGTGGGGGGGGCTGGTGAAAAACTGTTTTTT

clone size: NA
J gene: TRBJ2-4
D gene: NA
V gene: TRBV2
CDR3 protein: CASSEPGRAKNIQYF
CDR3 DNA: TGTGCCAGCAGTGAACCCGGGAGAGCTAAAAACATTCAGTACTTC